These 16 T cell receptor beta chains originate from one sample sequenced in a study of intratumoral heterogeneity in liver cancer. Data came from immunoSEQ multiplex PCR; TCRdb stores just in-frame clones and leaves some out. The data contain about 6,200 clones, over 55% of them singletons. Tumour samples came from separate, distinct regions of the hepatocellular carcinoma nodule. The material sequenced was tumor tissue, taken before any cancer treatment. These receptors all stem from a woman aged 70 to 79 with hepatocellular carcinoma.

This chain connects TRBV28 to TRBJ1-2; 7 bases match TRBD1. The germline gives CDR1 MDHEN, CDR2 SYDVKM. The CDR3 spans 13 residues. With 3 bases clipped from V and 6 bases from J, the junction kept 4 bases outside the gene matches. CDR3 protein: CASSFRGSDGYTF. The CDR3 DNA reads as TGTGCCAGCAGTTTCAGGGGGTCGGATGGCTACACCTTC.

The rearrangement links TRBV4-1 to TRBJ2-5, with a weak D call TRBD2 (6 bases). Germline assignment: CDR1 MGHRA and CDR2 YSYEKL. Trimming cost V 0 bases and J 4 bases, with 18 bases left between them. The CDR3 totals 17 residues. The CDR3 sequence: CASSQERGTGGGETQYF. In DNA form, the CDR3 reads TGCGCCAGCAGCCAAGAAAGAGGGACTGGGGGAGGAGAGACCCAGTACTTC.

The genes are TRBV6-5 and TRBJ2-7, with 7 bases matching TRBD1. V lost 5 bases, J lost 3 bases, and 7 bases stayed unmatched. The CDR3 is 14 amino acids. CDR1 and CDR2 from the germline V gene are MNHEY and SVGAGI. The CDR3 sequence is CASSPDRVSYEQYF. The CDR3 DNA follows: TGTGCCAGCAGTCCCGACAGGGTCAGCTACGAGCAGTACTTC.

This chain joins TRBV19 and TRBJ2-7; D ambiguous. The CDR3 runs 13 residues. Germline assignment: CDR1 LNHDA and CDR2 SQIVND (reference sequence). The V end was cut by 1 base, the J end by 2 bases, with 6 bases between. The chain's CDR3 is CASSIGSPYEQYF. The DNA for the CDR3 is TGTGCCAGTAGTATAGGCAGTCCCTACGAGCAGTACTTC.

This clone was observed a few times. This chain links TRBV19 with TRBJ1-5; TRBD1 aligns across 7 bases. Germline V gene data show CDR1 as LNHDA and CDR2 as SQIVND (reference sequence). The CDR3 totals 16 residues. Unmatched junction bases numbered 6, after V lost 4 bases and J lost 0 bases. In nucleotides, the CDR3 is TGTGCCAGTAGTACCCGACAGGGATTTAGCAATCAGCCCCAGCATTTT. This translates into CASSTRQGFSNQPQHF.

The chain has TRBV19 and TRBJ2-2; no clear D. The CDR3 runs to 14 residues. V shed 3 bases and J shed 4 bases, with 9 bases lying between them. Germline assignment: CDR1 LNHDA and CDR2 SQIVND (reference sequence). The DNA for the CDR3 is TGTGCCAGTAGTATTAAGGCAGTCACCGGGGAGCTGTTTTTT. Translated, it gives CASSIKAVTGELFF.

The V and J genes are TRBV5-1 and TRBJ2-7; the D gene is possibly TRBD1 (6 bases). V was pared by 4 bases and J by 6 bases, with 14 bases between. The CDR3 is 13 residues long. Germline CDR1 reads SGHRS; CDR2 reads YFSETQ. Here the CDR3 reads CASSLDRSLEQYF. The CDR3 DNA reads TGCGCCAGCAGCCTAGACAGGTCCCTCGAGCAGTACTTC.

This clone was seen a single time. The chain uses TRBV15 and TRBJ1-5; D gene ambiguous. The CDR3 extends over 15 amino acids. Germline CDR1 is LNHNV and CDR2 is YYDKDF (reference sequence). Trimming left V 2 bases short and J 6 bases short, with 14 bases between. Here the CDR3 reads CATSRQITLFQPQHF. The DNA for the CDR3 is TGTGCCACCAGCAGACAAATCACTCTGTTTCAGCCCCAGCATTTT.

The gene calls are TRBV6-5 and TRBJ2-1; 11 bases are a match to TRBD1. The CDR3 spans 14 residues. The ends lost 6 bases at V and 10 bases at J; junction bases unmatched: 8. Germline values: CDR1 MNHEY, CDR2 SVGAGI. CDR3 region: CASSPGTGGREQFF. Written as DNA, the CDR3 is TGTGCCAGCAGCCCCGGGACAGGGGGAAGAGAGCAGTTCTTC.

The rearrangement uses TRBV6-5 and TRBJ2-5, with D unresolved. The ends were cut back, 2 bases at V and 5 bases at J, with 9 bases in the middle. The CDR3 loop spans 13 amino acids. Looked up from germline, CDR1 is MNHEY and CDR2 is SVGAGI. The CDR3, as DNA: TGTGCCAGCAGTTACACTCCCCGGGAGACCCAGTACTTC. It codes for CASSYTPRETQYF.

The chain is built from TRBV5-4 and TRBJ1-1; TRBD1 matches 10 bases. From germline, CDR1 is SGHNT and CDR2 YYREEE (reference sequence). This CDR3 comprises 14 residues. V shed 5 bases and J 6 bases; nucleotides not matched to a gene: 7. CDR3 nucleotide sequence: TGTGCCAGCAGATATGACAGGGGGCACTCTGAAGCTTTCTTT. The encoded protein is CASRYDRGHSEAFF.

The chain uses TRBV14 and TRBJ2-3; maybe TRBD1 (6 bases). This CDR3 has 15 amino acids. Trimming cost V 4 bases and J 2 bases, with 13 bases left between them. The germline V gene encodes CDR1 SGHDN and CDR2 FVKESK. In DNA form, the CDR3 reads TGTGCCAGCAGCCGTTTGGACAGAAACACAGATACGCAGTATTTT. Protein sequence: CASSRLDRNTDTQYF.

The gene calls are TRBV9 and TRBJ2-3, with TRBD1 identical over 7 bases. The CDR3 is made up of 15 amino acids. With 3 bases clipped from V and 3 bases from J, the junction kept 7 bases outside the gene matches. Germline assignment: CDR1 SGDLS and CDR2 YYNGEE. The CDR3 loop reads CASSALGGITDTQYF. CDR3 DNA: TGTGCCAGCAGCGCCCTAGGGGGCATTACAGATACGCAGTATTTT.

The V gene is TRBV5-4, the J gene TRBJ1-4; 9 nucleotides agree with TRBD1. Germline V gene lookup returns CDR1 SGHNT and CDR2 YYREEE (reference sequence). The trim removed 3 bases at V and 8 bases at J, leaving 8 bases unmatched. The CDR3 consists of 15 residues. This CDR3 reads CASSSSGQGGEKLFF. The CDR3 bases are TGTGCCAGCAGCTCCTCGGGACAGGGCGGAGAAAAACTGTTTTTT.

J is TRBJ2-2 and V is TRBV19, with a weak D call TRBD1 (5 bases). The CDR3 is made up of 14 amino acids. The ends were cut back, 3 bases at V and 3 bases at J, with 8 bases in the middle. Germline V gene sequence: CDR1 LNHDA, CDR2 SQIVND (reference sequence). CDR3 loop: CASSIGRDTGELFF. The CDR3 nucleotides read TGTGCCAGTAGTATCGGCAGGGACACCGGGGAGCTGTTTTTT.

The chain has TRBV28 and TRBJ2-7; D is unclear. V gave up 2 bases and J gave up 4 bases, with 9 bases separating them. Germline V gives CDR1 MDHEN, CDR2 SYDVKM. CDR3 length: 13 amino acids. CDR3 sequence reads: CASSLGPLYEQYF. The CDR3 nucleotides read TGTGCCAGCAGTTTAGGGCCTTTATACGAGCAGTACTTC.